This TCR beta chain was retrieved from a study of T cells in localized non-small cell lung cancer. Study findings and constraints: The study detected a median approximately 50 of the top 100 tumor clones in adjacent lung. Adjacent uninvolved lung tissue had the highest T cell clonality, exceeding tumor. Those with higher blood T cell density had longer overall survival.

The V end lost 1 base, the J end lost 1 base, and 5 bases lay between the germline ends. Germline assignment: CDR1 MDHEN and CDR2 SYDVKM. The CDR3 loop spans 13 amino acids. About this clone: Its matching antigen is unknown.

Method: immunoSEQ multiplex PCR; TCRdb's copy keeps in-frame clones and lacks some. The sample includes about 19,000 clones, approximately 80% of them seen just once. This chain uses TRBV28 with TRBJ2-7, with D unclear. Sequences were derived from peripheral blood, sampled before any cancer treatment. This clonotype was sampled from a man aged 35-75 years with stage I lung adenocarcinoma. The CDR3 DNA sequence: TGTGCCAGCAGTTTATACGGGTCCTACGAGCAGTACTTC. This encodes CASSLYGSYEQYF. Combining the CDR3 with reference TRBV28 and TRBJ2-7 gives the whole variable domain DVKVTQSSRYLVKRTGEKVFLECVQDMDHENMFWYRQDPGLGLRLIYFSYDVKMKEKGDIPEGYSVSREKKERFSLILESASTNQTSMYLCASSLYGSYEQYFGPGTRLTVT.